This note documents a single T cell receptor (beta chain) sequence. This table comes from immunoSEQ multiplex PCR, and its TCRdb copy is limited to in-frame clones, with some not included. The sample has about 49,000 clones, about 91% seen once. This specimen belongs to a study of T cell changes during pregnancy in multiple sclerosis. The CDR3 is 16 residues long. This chain uses TRBV21-1 with TRBJ2-1; the table's D call TRBD2 went unverified against the DNA. TRBV21-1 is termed a pseudogene. The material was peripheral blood, obtained after pregnancy. This TCR came from a female donor with multiple sclerosis, enrolled in a pregnancy study. The CDR3 here is CASSPRGRVSYNEQFF. The CDR3 DNA reads TGTGCCAGCAGCCCCCGGGGGAGGGTCTCCTACAATGAGCAGTTCTTC.